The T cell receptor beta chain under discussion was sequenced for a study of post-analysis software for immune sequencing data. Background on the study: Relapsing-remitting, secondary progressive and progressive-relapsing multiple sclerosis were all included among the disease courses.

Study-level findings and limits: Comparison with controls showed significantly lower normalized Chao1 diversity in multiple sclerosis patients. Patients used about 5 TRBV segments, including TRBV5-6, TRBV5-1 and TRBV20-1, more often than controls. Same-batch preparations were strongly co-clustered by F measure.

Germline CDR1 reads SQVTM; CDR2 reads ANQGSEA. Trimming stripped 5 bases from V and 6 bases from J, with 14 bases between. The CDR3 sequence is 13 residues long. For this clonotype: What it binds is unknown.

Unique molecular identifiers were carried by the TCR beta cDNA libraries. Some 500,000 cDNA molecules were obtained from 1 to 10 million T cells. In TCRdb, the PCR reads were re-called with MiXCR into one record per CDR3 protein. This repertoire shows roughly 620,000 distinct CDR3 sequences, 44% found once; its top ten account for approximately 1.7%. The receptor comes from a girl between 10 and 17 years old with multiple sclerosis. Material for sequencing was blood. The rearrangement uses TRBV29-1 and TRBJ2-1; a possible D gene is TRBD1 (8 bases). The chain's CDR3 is CSVWGGQANEQFF. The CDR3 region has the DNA TGCAGCGTTTGGGGGGGACAGGCCAATGAGCAGTTCTTC.